These T cell receptor beta chains were read from a single sample in a study of neoadjuvant anti-PD-1 for oral cavity cancer. Using immunoSEQ multiplex PCR, the repertoire was profiled, and TCRdb retains in-frame clones only, with some absent. Among under 8,000 clones listed, approximately 70% were seen once. This material consisted of PBMCs, taken after nivolumab (anti-PD-1) treatment. These receptors were obtained from a person between 40 and 80 years old with oral cavity squamous cell carcinoma. CDR3s include the opening cysteine and the closing phenylalanine or tryptophan. A D gene is named only where the DNA matches it firmly. The size field is filled for only some rows; it gives once, few, many or a size class.

V	size	J	D	length	CDR3	DNA
TRBV11-2	NA	TRBJ2-3	NA	16	CASSPHGRRSTDTQYF	TGTGCCAGCAGCCCCCACGGGAGACGAAGCACAGATACGCAGTATTTT
TRBV7-8	NA	TRBJ1-6	TRBD1	15	CASTRTGGYNSPLHF	TGTGCCAGCACCCGGACAGGAGGCTATAATTCACCCCTCCACTTT
TRBV19	NA	TRBJ1-5	TRBD1	20	CASSISWAFRSGQGVQPQHF	TGTGCCAGTAGTATATCTTGGGCTTTCAGGTCGGGACAGGGGGTTCAGCCCCAGCATTTT
TRBV12-5	NA	TRBJ1-2	TRBD1	14	CASGLEGQVAGYTF	TGTGCTAGTGGTTTGGAAGGACAGGTGGCTGGCTACACCTTC
TRBV19	NA	TRBJ2-7	NA	13	CASSIVLGYEQYF	TGTGCCAGTAGTATAGTCTTAGGCTACGAGCAGTACTTC
TRBV5-1	NA	TRBJ2-1	NA	14	CASSSAGNNNEQFF	TGCGCCAGCAGTTCAGCCGGGAACAACAATGAGCAGTTCTTC
TRBV9	NA	TRBJ2-5	NA	14	CASSVGTLSETQYF	TGTGCCAGCAGCGTGGGGACATTGTCGGAGACCCAGTACTTC
TRBV5-1	NA	TRBJ1-2	TRBD1	15	CASSLLSGQNYGYTF	TGCGCCAGCAGCTTGTTATCGGGACAGAACTATGGCTACACCTTC
TRBV12-5	once	TRBJ2-1	NA	13	CASASPGGDEQFF	TGTGCTAGTGCCTCCCCTGGGGGCGATGAGCAGTTCTTC
TRBV5-6	NA	TRBJ1-2	TRBD1	15	CASSSRDSGHWGYTF	TGTGCCAGCAGTTCCCGGGACAGCGGCCATTGGGGCTACACCTTC
TRBV7-3	NA	TRBJ2-1	TRBD1	15	CASSTSPTGYNEQFF	TGTGCCAGCAGCACCTCCCCGACAGGGTACAATGAGCAGTTCTTC
TRBV5-4	few	TRBJ1-1	NA	14	CASKTMGANTEAFF	TGTGCCAGCAAAACTATGGGGGCGAACACTGAAGCTTTCTTT
TRBV7-2	NA	TRBJ1-3	TRBD1	16	CASSLVRGTGGNTIYF	TGTGCCAGCAGCTTAGTGCGGGGGACAGGCGGAAACACCATATATTTT
TRBV7-2	NA	TRBJ2-1	TRBD1	15	CASSLVGTANNEQFF	TGTGCCAGCAGCTTAGTGGGGACAGCTAACAATGAGCAGTTCTTC
TRBV6-5	NA	TRBJ1-5	NA	15	CASSYSVSGNQPQHF	TGTGCCAGCAGTTACTCGGTCTCCGGTAATCAGCCCCAGCATTTT
TRBV27	NA	TRBJ1-4	NA	14	CASSQPGPERRLFF	TGTGCCAGCAGTCAGCCGGGACCGGAAAGGAGACTGTTTTTT
TRBV6-6	once	TRBJ1-1	TRBD1	15	CAAQGSQGAHTEAFF	TGTGCCGCACAAGGCTCACAGGGGGCACACACTGAAGCTTTCTTT
TRBV6-1	NA	TRBJ2-1	NA	15	CASSDPKSPYNEQFF	TGTGCCAGCAGTGATCCCAAATCGCCGTACAATGAGCAGTTCTTC
TRBV2	NA	TRBJ1-2	NA	13	CASSGGQNYGYTF	TGTGCCAGCAGTGGCGGACAGAACTATGGCTACACCTTC
TRBV10-3	NA	TRBJ2-5	TRBD2	14	CAISSRAGVETQYF	TGTGCCATCAGTTCTAGGGCGGGAGTTGAGACCCAGTACTTC
TRBV6-4	NA	TRBJ2-1	NA	14	CASSDGYGHNEQFF	TGTGCCAGCAGTGATGGGTACGGGCACAATGAGCAGTTCTTC
TRBV10-3	once	TRBJ1-6	NA	14	CASRNSQGNSPLHF	TGTGCCAGCCGAAATTCACAGGGCAATTCACCCCTCCACTTT
TRBV28	NA	TRBJ2-1	TRBD1	14	CASSGQGTYNEQFF	TGTGCCAGCAGCGGACAGGGGACCTACAATGAGCAGTTCTTC
TRBV7-9	once	TRBJ2-3	TRBD1	16	CASSLGDRSSTDTQYF	TGTGCCAGCAGCTTAGGGGACAGGTCTAGCACAGATACGCAGTATTTT
TRBV2	NA	TRBJ2-7	TRBD1	14	CASRPMTGAYEQYF	TGTGCCAGCAGACCAATGACAGGGGCCTACGAGCAGTACTTC
TRBV19	NA	TRBJ1-5	NA	15	CASSIAYNSNQPQHF	TGTGCCAGTAGTATTGCTTACAATAGCAATCAGCCCCAGCATTTT
TRBV7-8	few	TRBJ1-2	NA	14	CASSSAIQGRGYTF	TGTGCCAGCAGCTCAGCAATCCAGGGGAGAGGCTACACCTTC
TRBV28	NA	TRBJ1-1	NA	16	CASSLTVRGPDTEAFF	TGTGCCAGCAGTTTGACGGTGAGGGGCCCGGACACTGAAGCTTTCTTT
TRBV9	NA	TRBJ1-6	TRBD1	14	CASSPGQGFSPLHF	TGTGCCAGCAGCCCCGGACAGGGATTTTCACCCCTCCACTTT
TRBV6-5	once	TRBJ2-5	NA	14	CASSYRRGQETQYF	TGTGCCAGCAGTTACCGGAGGGGCCAAGAGACCCAGTACTTC
TRBV7-9	NA	TRBJ2-7	NA	15	CASSLGNLREYEQYF	TGTGCCAGCAGCTTAGGAAACCTCAGGGAATACGAGCAGTACTTC
TRBV9	NA	TRBJ2-3	TRBD1	16	CASSVGPGQSTDTQYF	TGTGCCAGCAGCGTAGGCCCGGGACAGAGCACAGATACGCAGTATTTT
TRBV9	NA	TRBJ2-3	NA	17	CASSVAEGGPRTDTQYF	TGTGCCAGCAGCGTAGCTGAGGGGGGGCCTAGAACAGATACGCAGTATTTT
TRBV29-1	NA	TRBJ2-3	NA	18	CSVEAGILGRSSTDTQYF	TGCAGCGTTGAAGCGGGTATCCTGGGACGTTCTAGCACAGATACGCAGTATTTT
TRBV7-2	NA	TRBJ2-7	TRBD1	15	CASRTTGGASYEQYF	TGTGCCAGCAGGACGACAGGGGGCGCCTCCTACGAGCAGTACTTC
TRBV25-1	NA	TRBJ2-3	NA	11	CASSSEGTQYF	TGTGCCAGCAGCTCAGAGGGTACGCAGTATTTT
TRBV19	few	TRBJ1-5	TRBD1	15	CASTTSGQGNQPQHF	TGTGCCAGTACCACCAGCGGACAGGGCAATCAGCCCCAGCATTTT
TRBV27	NA	TRBJ2-6	NA	13	CASTPAGANVLTF	TGTGCCAGCACCCCAGCTGGGGCCAACGTCCTGACTTTC
TRBV7-9	few	TRBJ1-6	NA	13	CASRRGVLGALHF	TGTGCCAGCAGGCGTGGGGTCCTCGGGGCCCTCCACTTT
TRBV6-1	few	TRBJ2-1	NA	14	CAIFRGSSYNEQFF	TGTGCCATATTCAGGGGTAGCTCCTACAATGAGCAGTTCTTC
TRBV10-3	NA	TRBJ2-2	TRBD1	16	CAISKSGTGYDGELFF	TGTGCCATCAGCAAATCCGGGACAGGGTATGACGGGGAGCTGTTTTTT
TRBV25-1	NA	TRBJ2-3	NA	15	CASSPGQIGTDTQYF	TGTGCCAGCAGCCCGGGACAAATAGGCACAGATACGCAGTATTTT
TRBV6-5	NA	TRBJ1-6	NA	15	CASRQGQSLYSPLHF	TGTGCCAGCAGGCAAGGGCAGAGTCTCTATTCACCCCTCCACTTT
TRBV5-1	NA	TRBJ1-1	NA	16	CASSLWGTPSNTEAFF	TGCGCCAGCAGCTTGTGGGGGACACCAAGTAACACTGAAGCTTTCTTT
TRBV7-8	NA	TRBJ2-5	NA	15	CASSLSPGLGETQYF	TGTGCCAGCAGCTTATCGCCGGGTCTTGGGGAGACCCAGTACTTC
TRBV13	NA	TRBJ2-7	TRBD2	18	CASSLTPGLAVSSYEQYF	TGTGCCAGCAGCTTAACCCCGGGACTAGCGGTGAGCTCCTACGAGCAGTACTTC
TRBV6-1	few	TRBJ2-5	TRBD2	16	CASSEAGGTGVETQYF	TGTGCCAGCAGTGAAGCGGGGGGGACGGGGGTCGAGACCCAGTACTTC
TRBV7-9	NA	TRBJ1-5	NA	19	CASSLEPPSYSFVHQPQHF	TGTGCCAGCAGCTTGGAACCCCCTTCATACAGTTTTGTTCATCAGCCCCAGCATTTT
TRBV7-2	NA	TRBJ1-5	TRBD1	14	CASSPQGAGQPQHF	TGTGCCAGCAGCCCCCAGGGGGCGGGTCAGCCCCAGCATTTT
TRBV13	NA	TRBJ2-3	TRBD2	15	CASSFGGSFTDTQYF	TGTGCCAGCAGCTTCGGCGGGAGTTTCACAGATACGCAGTATTTT
TRBV6-1	NA	TRBJ2-3	TRBD2	15	CASSELAGGPDTQYF	TGTGCCAGCAGTGAATTAGCGGGGGGGCCAGATACGCAGTATTTT
TRBV7-9	NA	TRBJ2-5	NA	12	CATRGGGETQYF	TGTGCCACCAGAGGAGGGGGCGAGACCCAGTACTTC
TRBV5-1	NA	TRBJ1-2	TRBD1	14	CASSLGGQGDGYTF	TGCGCCAGCAGCTTGGGAGGACAGGGCGATGGCTACACCTTC
TRBV28	few	TRBJ1-1	NA	13	CASTPSSYTEAFF	TGTGCCAGCACCCCAAGTAGTTACACTGAAGCTTTCTTT
TRBV6-5	NA	TRBJ2-7	NA	14	CASSRGTAIYEQYF	TGTGCCAGCAGTAGAGGGACCGCGATCTACGAGCAGTACTTC
TRBV13	once	TRBJ2-1	NA	12	CASSFGVNEQFF	TGTGCCAGCAGCTTCGGGGTAAATGAGCAGTTCTTC
TRBV10-1	NA	TRBJ2-2	NA	13	CASSLVDTGELFF	TGCGCCAGCAGTCTTGTGGACACCGGGGAGCTGTTTTTT
TRBV9	NA	TRBJ1-3	NA	16	CASSYRPQDSGNTIYF	TGTGCCAGCAGCTACCGTCCACAGGACTCTGGAAACACCATATATTTT
TRBV19	once	TRBJ2-3	TRBD2	15	CASSIFGGGADTQYF	TGTGCCAGTAGTATATTCGGGGGAGGGGCAGATACGCAGTATTTT
TRBV28	NA	TRBJ1-5	TRBD1	17	CASIFHGQGMGNQPQHF	TGTGCCAGCATCTTTCACGGACAGGGGATGGGCAATCAGCCCCAGCATTTT